These T cell receptor beta chains were read from a single sample in a study of blood T cell repertoires in COVID-19. TCRdb's table, derived via immunoSEQ multiplex PCR, lists solely in-frame clones and lacks some. The table lists 25,000 to 30,000 clones, 76% of them singletons. Sequences were obtained from peripheral blood. These receptors came from a man aged 70-80 years with acute or convalescent COVID-19. Each CDR3 is given with its conserved first and last residue. Fields, in order: CDR3 length, V gene, D gene, J gene, clone size, CDR3 DNA, CDR3 protein. A D gene is named only where the DNA matches it firmly. Only some rows state a clone size, as once, few, many or a class for expanded clones.

16	TRBV21-1	-	TRBJ2-2	-	TGTGCCAGCAGCAAAGCGCCGATAGCGAACACCGGGGAGCTGTTTTTT	CASSKAPIANTGELFF
14	TRBV9	TRBD2	TRBJ2-3	few	TGTGCCAGCAGCTGGACTAGCGGGGTGGATACGCAGTATTTT	CASSWTSGVDTQYF
13	TRBV7-9	-	TRBJ2-1	-	TGTGCCAGCAGCTTAGACGGGGGATTTGAGCAGTTCTTC	CASSLDGGFEQFF
17	TRBV5-1	TRBD1	TRBJ2-7	-	TGCGCCAGCAGCTTGCTACGGGGGGACAGGGAGTCCTACGAGCAGTACTTC	CASSLLRGDRESYEQYF
17	TRBV7-3	TRBD2	TRBJ2-3	once	TGTGCCAGCAGCTTAACCATAGCGGGAGGGAGCACAGATACGCAGTATTTT	CASSLTIAGGSTDTQYF
15	TRBV5-1	-	TRBJ2-2	few	TGCGCCAGCAGCCCAACTCGGGCGGGCACCGGGGAGCTGTTTTTT	CASSPTRAGTGELFF
19	TRBV5-1	TRBD2	TRBJ2-3	few	TGCGCCAGCAGCTTGGCCGGGACTAGCGGGATAAGGTTAACAGATACGCAGTATTTT	CASSLAGTSGIRLTDTQYF
15	TRBV9	TRBD2	TRBJ2-3	-	TGTGCCAGCGGGGGGGTTATGGGGAATACAGATACGCAGTATTTT	CASGGVMGNTDTQYF
16	TRBV2	TRBD2	TRBJ2-5	-	TGTGCCAGCAGTGCTGGACTAGCGGGAGGGCAAGAGACCCAGTACTTC	CASSAGLAGGQETQYF
12	TRBV7-2	-	TRBJ2-5	-	TGTGCCAGCAGCTTAAACAAAGAGACCCAGTACTTC	CASSLNKETQYF
16	TRBV4-2	-	TRBJ2-6	-	TGTGCCAGCAGCCCCGGGGTTGGCTCTGGGGCCAACGTCCTGACTTTC	CASSPGVGSGANVLTF
15	TRBV7-2	-	TRBJ2-7	-	TGTGCCAGCAGCTTTCGGGACTCCCGCGGCTACGAGCAGTACTTC	CASSFRDSRGYEQYF
17	TRBV5-1	TRBD2	TRBJ2-1	-	TGCGCCAGCAGCGGAATGATACCGGGACTAGACTACAATGAGCAGTTCTTC	CASSGMIPGLDYNEQFF
14	TRBV28	-	TRBJ1-1	once	TGTGCCAGCAGTTTAGGTCAGATCACCACTGAAGCTTTCTTT	CASSLGQITTEAFF
14	TRBV6-1	TRBD1	TRBJ1-3	-	TGTGCCAGCAGCGGGACAGGGGAGGGAAACACCATATATTTT	CASSGTGEGNTIYF
14	TRBV7-9	TRBD1	TRBJ1-1	once	TGTGCCAGCAGACCGGACAGGGGGGGCACTGAAGCTTTCTTT	CASRPDRGGTEAFF
14	TRBV28	TRBD1	TRBJ1-6	-	TGTGCCAGCAGTGACGGACAGGGGAATTCACCCCTCCACTTT	CASSDGQGNSPLHF
14	TRBV7-9	TRBD1	TRBJ1-5	many	TGTGCCAGCAGCTTAGGGGGACAGGTACAGCCCCAGCATTTT	CASSLGGQVQPQHF
13	TRBV18	-	TRBJ1-1	-	TGTGCCAGCTCCCCCAAAGCTGAGACTGAAGCTTTCTTT	CASSPKAETEAFF
17	TRBV11-2	TRBD1	TRBJ1-5	-	TGTGCCAGCAGCCCACGGTCGGACAGGGGGGCCAATCAGCCCCAGCATTTT	CASSPRSDRGANQPQHF
15	TRBV28	TRBD1	TRBJ1-3	-	TGTGCCAGCAGTCAAAACAGGGGGATTGTAAACACCATATATTTT	CASSQNRGIVNTIYF
14	TRBV19	-	TRBJ2-3	-	TGTGCCAGTAGTATCGGACACCCCACAGATACGCAGTATTTT	CASSIGHPTDTQYF
18	TRBV7-6	TRBD2	TRBJ2-2	-	TGTGCCAGCAGCTTAGCTCCGTCACTAGCGGGCCCTACCGGGGAGCTGTTTTTT	CASSLAPSLAGPTGELFF
13	TRBV29-1	-	TRBJ2-5	-	TGCAGCGTAAGGGAGGCTTCGACGGAGACCCAGTACTTC	CSVREASTETQYF
16	TRBV5-1	TRBD2	TRBJ2-1	-	TGCGCCAGCAGCTTGCTAGCGGGGGGGTCCTACAATGAGCAGTTCTTC	CASSLLAGGSYNEQFF
15	TRBV6-5	TRBD1	TRBJ2-2	-	TGTGCCAGCAGTCCACGACAGGGACCCACCGGGGAGCTGTTTTTT	CASSPRQGPTGELFF
14	TRBV7-2	TRBD1	TRBJ1-1	-	TGTGCCAGCAGCAGACAACAGGGGAGAGCTGAAGCTTTCTTT	CASSRQQGRAEAFF
14	TRBV2	-	TRBJ2-7	-	TGTGCCAGCAGTGAAGATTCATTCTCCTACGAGCAGTACTTC	CASSEDSFSYEQYF
18	TRBV6-4	TRBD1	TRBJ2-1	-	TGTGCCAGCGATGGACAGGGGGTCACTCGCGGAGCTTACAATGAGCAGTTCTTC	CASDGQGVTRGAYNEQFF
15	TRBV5-1	TRBD2	TRBJ2-7	-	TGCGCCAGCAGCCGTCTAGCGGGAGTCTCCTACGAGCAGTACTTC	CASSRLAGVSYEQYF
15	TRBV4-2	-	TRBJ1-2	-	TGTGCCAGCAGCCAAGATGGCTCTCAGAGGTATGGCTACACCTTC	CASSQDGSQRYGYTF
15	TRBV2	-	TRBJ1-5	-	TGTGCCAGCAGTGAATCAGGGTCTTACGGTCAGCCCCAGCATTTT	CASSESGSYGQPQHF
15	TRBV5-5	-	TRBJ1-5	-	TGTGCCAGCAGCCACGGACAGAATAGCAATCAGCCCCAGCATTTT	CASSHGQNSNQPQHF
15	TRBV6-2/TRBV6-3	TRBD2	TRBJ2-7	-	TGTGCCAGCAGTTACTCGACAGCGGGAGGCAACGAGCAGTACTTC	CASSYSTAGGNEQYF
16	TRBV24-1	-	TRBJ2-1	-	TGTGCCACCAGTGAAGACACAGGGTGGTCCTACAATGAGCAGTTCTTC	CATSEDTGWSYNEQFF
19	TRBV5-5	-	TRBJ2-6	once	TGTGCCAGCAGCTTGACACCCGGGACAAAAATCTCTGGGGCCAACGTCCTGACTTTC	CASSLTPGTKISGANVLTF
14	TRBV11-2	-	TRBJ1-4	few	TGTGCCAGCAGCTTAGATCGTACCGGTGAGAAACTGTTTTTT	CASSLDRTGEKLFF
13	TRBV12-3/TRBV12-4	-	TRBJ2-1	few	TGTGCCAGCAGTTTAAACAGGTGGAATGAGCAGTTCTTC	CASSLNRWNEQFF